Below, 20 T cell receptor beta chains from the same sample are listed, as sequenced in a study of blood T cell repertoires in COVID-19. Here immunoSEQ multiplex PCR was the method, and the copy in TCRdb shows in-frame clones only, minus some. The sample shows a few hundred thousand clones, roughly 86% of them seen only once. The sequenced sample was peripheral blood. Receptors were obtained from a man aged 60-69 years with acute or convalescent COVID-19.

This chain uses TRBV10-3 with TRBJ2-7, with D perhaps matching TRBD1 (5 bases). The CDR3 contains 13 residues. Per germline, CDR1 ENHRY and CDR2 SYGVKD. V dropped 2 bases and J dropped 0 bases, with 5 bases sitting between them. The CDR3 protein is CAISEQGSYEQYF. CDR3 sequence (DNA): TGTGCCATCAGTGAGCAGGGCTCCTACGAGCAGTACTTC.

V and J are TRBV28 and TRBJ2-7; D unclear. V lost 6 bases to trimming and J lost 5 bases, with 8 bases between them. The CDR3 extends over 11 amino acids. Germline loops: CDR1 MDHEN, CDR2 SYDVKM. The CDR3 region is CASSLRNEQYF. The CDR3 DNA is TGTGCCAGCAGCCTTAGAAACGAGCAGTACTTC.

The chain is built from TRBV30 and TRBJ2-1; D might be TRBD2 (5 bases). This CDR3 comprises 15 residues. Between the trimmed V and J ends, which lost 0 bases and 2 bases, there was a span of 11 bases. Germline V gene sequence: CDR1 GTSNPN, CDR2 SVGIG (reference sequence). In DNA form, the CDR3 reads TGTGCCTGGAGTGTAAACCCCGGGACCTACAATGAGCAGTTCTTC. This codes for CAWSVNPGTYNEQFF.

The V call is TRBV5-8, the J call TRBJ2-5; 7 positions match TRBD2. The junction had 10 bases not matched to a gene; V was cut back by 4 bases and J by 1 base. The germline V gene has CDR1 SGHTS and CDR2 YDEGEE. This CDR3 is built from 16 residues. CDR3 DNA: TGTGCCAGCAGCGGGGGGGATCGGGACGGCCAAGAGACCCAGTACTTC. Translated, it gives CASSGGDRDGQETQYF.

The CDR3 bases are TGTGCCAGCAGGGGGGACAGGGGACATCAGCCCCAGCATTTT. It is translated as CASRGDRGHQPQHF. The rearrangement uses TRBV28 and TRBJ1-5; TRBD1 matches at 10 bases. The CDR3 totals 14 residues. V lost 6 bases, J lost 5 bases, and 4 bases stayed unmatched. CDR1 and CDR2 (germline): MDHEN, SYDVKM.

The chain employs TRBV19 and TRBJ1-2, with TRBD1 matching over 7 bases. The V and J ends lost 5 bases and 1 base, in that order; junction bases with no gene match: 7. The CDR3 runs to 15 residues. Germline-derived CDR1 and CDR2 are LNHDA and SQIVND (reference sequence). CDR3 sequence: CASSQKSGGNYGYTF. DNA for the CDR3: TGTGCCAGTAGTCAAAAATCAGGGGGTAACTATGGCTACACCTTC. Together with reference TRBV19 and TRBJ1-2, the CDR3 gives the full variable domain: DGGITQSPKYLFRKEGQNVTLSCEQNLNHDAMYWYRQDPGQGLRLIYYSQIVNDFQKGDIAEGYSVSREKKESFPLTVTSAQKNPTAFYLCASSQKSGGNYGYTFGSGTRLTVV.

This chain uses TRBV25-1 with TRBJ1-1, with 8 bases fitting TRBD1. J lost 3 bases, V lost 6 bases, and 6 bases had no gene match. CDR1 MGHDK and CDR2 SYGVNS come from the germline V gene. This CDR3 is 14 amino acids long. In DNA, the CDR3 is TGTGCCAGCAGGGTTGGACAGGGATACACTGAAGCTTTCTTT. The encoded protein is CASRVGQGYTEAFF.

The gene calls are TRBV27 and TRBJ2-1; 11 positions agree with TRBD2. Germline values: CDR1 MNHEY, CDR2 SMNVEV (reference sequence). V lost 5 bases and J lost 7; bases outside the gene matches: 7. CDR3 length: 15 amino acids. The CDR3 DNA follows: TGTGCCAGCAGTCTCCTAGCGGGGGGTCTGAATGAGCAGTTCTTC. It yields the protein CASSLLAGGLNEQFF.

The chain joins TRBV9 to TRBJ2-5, with TRBD2 matching over 11 bases. There are 17 residues in the CDR3. The germline V gene encodes CDR1 SGDLS and CDR2 YYNGEE. V was pared by 3 bases and J by 0 bases, with 7 bases of the junction left unmatched. CDR3 sequence (DNA): TGTGCCAGCAGCGGAACCACTAGCGGGGGATACCAAGAGACCCAGTACTTC. It translates to CASSGTTSGGYQETQYF.

The chain recombines TRBV4-3 with TRBJ1-3, with 7 nucleotides matching TRBD1. Losses at the gene ends were 1 base for V and 5 bases for J; bases not matched to a gene: 2. CDR1 LGHNA and CDR2 YSLEER come from the germline V gene. The CDR3 has 14 amino acids. The CDR3 sequence: CASSQGDSRNTIYF. The DNA for the CDR3 is TGCGCCAGCAGCCAAGGGGACAGCCGAAACACCATATATTTT.

The chain uses TRBV3-1 (or the pseudogene TRBV3-2) and TRBJ2-7; TRBD2 aligns across 8 bases. Germline values: CDR1 LGHDT, CDR2 YNNKEL (reference sequence). V gave up 0 bases and J gave up 2 bases; unmatched junction bases: 9. This CDR3 comprises 17 residues. The CDR3: CASSQENLAGLTYEQYF. In DNA form, the CDR3 reads TGTGCCAGCAGCCAAGAAAATCTAGCGGGTCTTACCTACGAGCAGTACTTC.

The chain carries TRBV10-2 and TRBJ1-4; TRBD1 matches at 9 bases. Trimming at V came to 2 bases and at J to 7 bases, leaving 5 bases not matched to a gene. This CDR3 comprises 15 residues. Per the germline V gene, CDR1 is WSHSY and CDR2 is SAAADI. The CDR3 here is CASSERGQGIEKLFF. The CDR3 DNA is TGCGCCAGCAGTGAGAGAGGACAGGGGATTGAAAAACTGTTTTTT.

The chain links TRBV7-2 to TRBJ2-1, with 10 nucleotides matching TRBD2. From germline, CDR1 is SGHTA and CDR2 FQGNSA. J was trimmed by 8 bases and V by 5 bases; bases with no gene match: 9. The CDR3 covers 15 residues. The CDR3, as DNA: TGTGCCAGCAGCCTGTCGGGACTAGCGACTCATGAGCAGTTCTTC. This gives the protein CASSLSGLATHEQFF.

The chain employs TRBV29-1 and TRBJ1-2; possibly TRBD1 for D (6 bases). Germline values: CDR1 SQVTM, CDR2 ANQGSEA. The CDR3 covers 17 residues. V was trimmed by 3 bases and J by 6 bases, leaving 26 bases between them. The CDR3 DNA reads as TGCAGCGTTGAGGGAGGGCCGCGGAAGGGGGAGATCAATGGCTACACCTTC. It translates to CSVEGGPRKGEINGYTF.

J is TRBJ1-4 and V is TRBV4-2; perhaps TRBD1 as D (6 bases). CDR3 length: 15 residues. Trimming removed 0 bases at V and 4 bases at J, with 9 bases between. CDR1 and CDR2 (germline): LGHNA, YNFKEQ. The CDR3 sequence: CASSQDRGGNEKLFF. The CDR3 DNA reads as TGTGCCAGCAGCCAAGATCGAGGGGGTAATGAAAAACTGTTTTTT.

The rearrangement joins TRBV28 to TRBJ2-7; 7 bases are shared with TRBD1. Germline V gene sequence: CDR1 MDHEN, CDR2 SYDVKM. The CDR3 consists of 14 residues. The trim removed 5 bases at V and 0 bases at J, leaving 4 bases unmatched. The CDR3 DNA sequence: TGTGCCAGCAGTCCGGGACAGTTCTCCTACGAGCAGTACTTC. Translating gives CASSPGQFSYEQYF.

This chain links TRBV6-5 with TRBJ2-2, with a possible D match to TRBD1 (6 bases). With 6 bases removed from V and 7 bases from J, the gap between germline ends came to 15 bases. CDR3 length equals 14 residues. Germline V gene sequence: CDR1 MNHEY, CDR2 SVGAGI. CDR3 bases: TGTGCCAGCAGGCTGGGACACCGGAACGGGGAGCTGTTTTTT. It codes for CASRLGHRNGELFF.

The CDR3 DNA follows: TGTGCCAGCAGAAAGACAGGGGTGAACAATCAGCCCCAGCATTTT. Translation gives CASRKTGVNNQPQHF. The chain couples TRBV28 to TRBJ1-5, with 8 bases matching TRBD1. The CDR3 contains 15 residues. Germline assignment: CDR1 MDHEN and CDR2 SYDVKM. After removal of 6 bases from V and 3 bases from J, the junction contained 7 bases not matched to a gene. Variable domain in full (rest from reference TRBV28 and TRBJ1-5): DVKVTQSSRYLVKRTGEKVFLECVQDMDHENMFWYRQDPGLGLRLIYFSYDVKMKEKGDIPEGYSVSREKKERFSLILESASTNQTSMYLCASRKTGVNNQPQHFGDGTRLSIL.

This clone came up a few times. This CDR3 reads CASSSLQNTGELFF. The CDR3 DNA sequence: TGTGCCAGCAGTAGCCTCCAGAACACCGGGGAGCTGTTTTTT. The chain employs TRBV6-5 and TRBJ2-2; D is unresolved. This CDR3 region has 14 residues. V dropped 5 bases and J dropped 1 base, with 8 bases sitting between them. The germline V gene has CDR1 MNHEY and CDR2 SVGAGI.

The V and J genes are TRBV11-3 and TRBJ2-1; the match to TRBD2 covers 11 bases. The CDR3 is 16 residues long. The germline CDR1 and CDR2 sequences are SGHNT and YENEEA. The trim removed 1 base at V and 6 bases at J, leaving 5 bases unmatched. The CDR3 coding sequence is TGTGCCAGCAGCTTAGGTTTAGCGGGGGGGTTCAATGAGCAGTTCTTC. This gives the protein CASSLGLAGGFNEQFF.